A selection of T cell receptor beta chains follows, all from one sample in a study of blood T cell repertoires in COVID-19. The table came from immunoSEQ multiplex PCR; TCRdb's copy has only in-frame clones and leaves some out. This table has some 220,000 clones, approximately 83% appearing once. The specimen sequenced was peripheral blood. These receptors all come from a human donor in a cohort sampled during active COVID-19. Both conserved end residues are part of each CDR3. D genes are given only for firm matches. Expanded clones are given a class, and other clones once, few, many or no size at all.

d_call,v_call,clone_size,j_call,cdr3_aa,cdr3_nt
TRBD1,TRBV9,NA,TRBJ2-6,CASSVAPRTGSSGANVLTF,TGTGCCAGCAGCGTAGCACCAAGGACAGGCAGCTCTGGGGCCAACGTCCTGACTTTC
TRBD1,TRBV5-1,NA,TRBJ1-2,CASSLGGTADYGYTF,TGCGCCAGCAGCTTGGGTGGGACAGCCGACTATGGCTACACCTTC
NA,TRBV9,NA,TRBJ2-2,CASSVRAGGELFF,TGTGCCAGCAGCGTACGGGCGGGTGGGGAGCTGTTTTTT
NA,TRBV6-5,NA,TRBJ1-5,CASSLLVNQPQHF,TGTGCCAGCAGCTTACTGGTCAATCAGCCCCAGCATTTT
TRBD1,TRBV18,NA,TRBJ1-3,CASSPLTGGAGNTIYF,TGTGCCAGCTCACCACTTACAGGGGGCGCCGGAAACACCATATATTTT
NA,TRBV9,NA,TRBJ2-2,CASSRGSQNTGELFF,TGTGCCAGCAGCAGAGGGAGTCAGAACACCGGGGAGCTGTTTTTT
TRBD1,TRBV3-1/TRBV3-2,NA,TRBJ2-7,CASSQAISGGEQYF,TGTGCCAGCAGCCAGGCGATCTCAGGGGGCGAGCAGTACTTC
TRBD2,TRBV19,NA,TRBJ2-2,CASSSSGATTGELFF,TGTGCCAGTAGTTCTAGCGGTGCTACCACCGGGGAGCTGTTTTTT
NA,TRBV3-1/TRBV3-2,NA,TRBJ1-4,CASSAEWVPNEKLFF,TGTGCCAGCAGCGCGGAATGGGTGCCTAATGAAAAACTGTTTTTT
NA,TRBV7-2,NA,TRBJ1-2,CASSPNFGKGEYGYTF,TGTGCCAGCAGCCCTAATTTCGGAAAGGGGGAATATGGCTACACCTTC
TRBD1,TRBV7-6,NA,TRBJ1-5,CASSIGGQVNQPQHF,TGTGCCAGCAGCATCGGGGGACAGGTCAATCAGCCCCAGCATTTT
TRBD2,TRBV3-1/TRBV3-2,NA,TRBJ2-1,CASSSRPGGGNEQFF,TGTGCCAGCAGCTCTAGACCCGGCGGGGGAAATGAGCAGTTCTTC
TRBD1,TRBV9,NA,TRBJ2-6,CASSATGFSGANVLTF,TGTGCCAGCAGCGCGACAGGGTTCTCTGGGGCCAACGTCCTGACTTTC
NA,TRBV5-1,once,TRBJ2-5,CASSPGQPWETQYF,TGCGCCAGCAGCCCAGGACAGCCGTGGGAGACCCAGTACTTC
TRBD2,TRBV6-5,NA,TRBJ2-7,CASSLAGGSPYEQYF,TGTGCCAGCAGTTTAGCGGGGGGGAGCCCCTACGAGCAGTACTTC
TRBD1,TRBV30,NA,TRBJ2-3,CAWSVQGVDTQYF,TGTGCCTGGAGTGTCCAGGGGGTCGATACGCAGTATTTT
TRBD2,TRBV7-3,NA,TRBJ2-5,CASSSRGQETQYF,TGTGCCAGCAGCTCGCGGGGGCAAGAGACCCAGTACTTC
NA,TRBV5-1,NA,TRBJ2-7,CASSKGDSYEQYF,TGCGCCAGCAGCAAAGGGGACTCCTACGAGCAGTACTTC
NA,TRBV11-2,many,TRBJ1-1,CASSLGRGGAGTEAFF,TGTGCCAGCAGCTTAGGTCGTGGGGGCGCAGGCACTGAAGCTTTCTTT
TRBD1,TRBV6-5,NA,TRBJ2-1,CASIPGQGYNEQFF,TGTGCCAGCATTCCCGGACAGGGATACAATGAGCAGTTCTTC
TRBD1,TRBV6-5,NA,TRBJ2-1,CASNRQGEQFF,TGTGCCAGCAACCGACAGGGTGAGCAGTTCTTC
NA,TRBV9,NA,TRBJ1-4,CASSVATGTDNEKLFF,TGTGCCAGCAGCGTAGCTACAGGGACGGATAATGAAAAACTGTTTTTT
TRBD1,TRBV7-2,NA,TRBJ1-5,CASSFTGTGVQPQHF,TGTGCCAGCAGCTTCACCGGGACAGGGGTGCAGCCCCAGCATTTT
TRBD2,TRBV5-4,NA,TRBJ2-2,CATGREGATGELFF,TGTGCCACCGGGCGGGAGGGCGCCACCGGGGAGCTGTTTTTT
TRBD2,TRBV20-1,few,TRBJ2-7,CSASRLAPSYEQYF,TGCAGTGCTAGTAGACTAGCGCCGTCCTACGAGCAGTACTTC
NA,TRBV7-9,NA,TRBJ2-5,CASSRGGEETQYF,TGTGCCAGCAGCCGCGGGGGCGAAGAGACCCAGTACTTC
TRBD1,TRBV5-1,NA,TRBJ2-5,CASSLTGGQETQYF,TGCGCCAGCAGCTTGACAGGGGGCCAGGAGACCCAGTACTTC
NA,TRBV2,NA,TRBJ1-1,CASRQYRDEAFF,TGTGCCAGCAGGCAATATAGAGATGAAGCTTTCTTT
TRBD1,TRBV7-2,NA,TRBJ2-7,CASSLGTGYYEQYF,TGTGCCAGCAGCTTAGGGACAGGCTATTACGAGCAGTACTTC